The T cell receptor beta chain described here comes from a study of blood T cells in healthy people across ages. Sample-barcoded 5' priming and a J-beta primer mix drove a second PCR of roughly 6 to 12 cycles. TCRdb fed the 5' RACE reads into MiXCR, producing one record per CDR3 protein. The sample includes 1.5 million to 1.8 million distinct CDR3 sequences, 40% to 45% of them seen just once. The sample holds a few counts of this clonotype. Sequences were obtained from blood. The clonotype was recovered from a woman younger than 30 in good health.

The CDR3 loop is CASSQHPTKGVMSEAFF. The CDR3 DNA follows: TGTGCCAGCAGCCAGCATCCCACCAAAGGGGTTATGAGTGAAGCTTTCTTT. This chain uses TRBV5-5 with TRBJ1-1, with a weak D call TRBD1 (5 bases). This CDR3 region has 17 residues. The V gene lost 4 bases and the J gene lost 7 bases, with 26 bases spanning the gap. The germline V gene encodes CDR1 SGHKS and CDR2 YYEKEE (reference sequence).